Included here is one TCR beta chain sequence, with context. Its matching antigen is unknown. Germline V gives CDR1 SGHRS, CDR2 YFSETQ. V was clipped by 0 bases and J by 5 bases, with 5 bases between them. The CDR3 loop spans 12 amino acids. Measured with immunoSEQ multiplex PCR; TCRdb has only the in-frame clones, and not every one. The sample lists 87,000 or so clones, 85% to 90% occurring once. These data originate in a study of T cell responses to AZD1222 COVID-19 vaccine. Findings of the study overall: Mapped onto spike, vaccine-associated CD4 TCRs spanned it and were dominant at 160-218 and 743-854. Most donors were white British and more were female, and clonal diversity was possibly underestimated. Only after the peak T cell response were repertoires sampled. Spike-specific TCRs gained breadth and depth after people received two AZD1222 doses.

The material was peripheral blood, obtained on day 0 of AZD1222 vaccination. The V and J genes are TRBV5-1 and TRBJ2-5, with TRBD1 as a possible D gene (5 bases). This sequence was found in an adult in good health. CDR3 nucleotides: TGCGCCAGCAGCTTGGAGGGGGAGACCCAGTACTTC. This gives the protein CASSLEGETQYF.